The 26 T cell receptor beta chains given below trace back to one sample, sequenced in a study of T cells in localized non-small cell lung cancer. Profiling relied on immunoSEQ multiplex PCR, and the TCRdb table lists in-frame clones only, not all of them. The data show 1,500 to 2,000 clones, 36% seen once. The source material was normal lung tissue next to the tumor, sampled before any cancer treatment. The receptors derive from an older female donor with stage II squamous cell lung carcinoma.

The chain has TRBV18 and TRBJ2-3; TRBD2 aligns across 14 bases. Germline CDR1 reads KGHSH; CDR2 reads LQKENI. V trimming: 0 bases; J trimming: 5 bases; junction bases outside the gene matches: 4. This CDR3 region has 17 residues. The DNA for the CDR3 is TGTGCCAGCTCACCACCGACTAGCGGGAGGGCCAGAGATACGCAGTATTTT. It encodes CASSPPTSGRARDTQYF.

A single count supports this clone. The chain is built from TRBV30 and TRBJ1-4; D remains ambiguous. CDR1 is GTSNPN, CDR2 SVGIG, per germline (reference sequence). This CDR3 is 14 amino acids long. Between the trimmed V and J ends, which lost 2 bases and 5 bases, there was a span of 12 bases. The DNA for the CDR3 is TGTGCCTGGAGTCCCGGGCCGATGAATGAAAAACTGTTTTTT. The encoded protein is CAWSPGPMNEKLFF.

The rearrangement joins TRBV11-3 to TRBJ1-3; no reliable D call. Germline assignment: CDR1 SGHNT and CDR2 YENEEA. Trimming shortened V by 5 bases and J by 0 bases, and 11 bases separated the two germline ends. This CDR3 has 15 amino acids. The CDR3 nucleotides read TGTGCCAGCAGCGCCCAGACGGGCTCTGGAAACACCATATATTTT. Its translation is CASSAQTGSGNTIYF.

The chain combines TRBV1 with TRBJ2-3; TRBD1 is taken as the D call from the table, unchecked against the DNA. TRBV1 constitutes a pseudogene. CDR3 length: 16 amino acids. DNA for the CDR3: TGCGCCAGCAGCCCCCTGGCGAGTCAGGCCACAGATACGCAGTATTTT. It yields the protein CASSPLASQATDTQYF.

The V call is TRBV14, the J call TRBJ2-7; possibly TRBD1 for D (6 bases). The CDR3 spans 15 residues. CDR1 SGHDN and CDR2 FVKESK come from the germline V gene. V lost 4 bases to trimming and J lost 6 bases, with 19 bases between them. The CDR3 DNA is TGTGCCAGCAGCCTCTCAAGGGCACAGGGAGTCGAGCAGTACTTC. It codes for CASSLSRAQGVEQYF.

V gene TRBV19 combines with J gene TRBJ2-1, with D perhaps TRBD2 (5 bases). CDR3 length: 16 amino acids. Trimming stripped 5 bases from V and 0 bases from J, with 14 bases between. Germline lookup yields CDR1 LNHDA and CDR2 SQIVND (reference sequence). The CDR3 is CASSPLADSSYNEQFF. The CDR3 DNA follows: TGTGCCAGTAGTCCTCTAGCTGATAGCTCCTACAATGAGCAGTTCTTC. Supplemented by reference TRBV19 and TRBJ2-1, the full variable domain reads DGGITQSPKYLFRKEGQNVTLSCEQNLNHDAMYWYRQDPGQGLRLIYYSQIVNDFQKGDIAEGYSVSREKKESFPLTVTSAQKNPTAFYLCASSPLADSSYNEQFFGPGTRLTVL.

The V call is TRBV30, the J call TRBJ1-1; D uncertain. Germline V gives CDR1 GTSNPN, CDR2 SVGIG (reference sequence). V was trimmed by 2 bases and J by 0 bases, leaving 4 bases between them. This CDR3 contains 12 residues. The CDR3 nucleotides read TGTGCCTGGAGTAGGATGAACACTGAAGCTTTCTTT. Translating gives CAWSRMNTEAFF.

CDR3: CASTSGSGNSPLHF. In DNA, the CDR3 is TGTGCCAGCACCTCGGGCAGTGGGAATTCACCCCTCCACTTT. V is TRBV6-8 and J is TRBJ1-6; D not certain. The ends were cut back, 7 bases at V and 7 bases at J, with 14 bases in the middle. Germline V gene data show CDR1 as MNHGY and CDR2 as SAAAGT. The CDR3 extends over 14 amino acids.

By share of the sample, this clone is medium-sized. The genes are TRBV9 and TRBJ2-1; D is perhaps TRBD2 (6 bases). The CDR3 consists of 14 residues. The germline V gene encodes CDR1 SGDLS and CDR2 YYNGEE. V lost 0 bases to trimming and J lost 9 bases, with 13 bases between them. CDR3 protein: CASSVASLAREQFF. CDR3 coding DNA: TGTGCCAGCAGCGTAGCCTCTCTAGCGCGTGAGCAGTTCTTC.

Relative to its sample, this clone is medium-sized. The CDR3 coding sequence is TGCGCCAGCAGCCAAGATTACAGGGGAAGCAATCAGCCCCAGCATTTT. Its translation: CASSQDYRGSNQPQHF. V and J are TRBV4-1 and TRBJ1-5, with TRBD1 matching over 7 bases. This CDR3 has 16 amino acids. Per the germline V gene, CDR1 is MGHRA and CDR2 is YSYEKL. Trimming took 0 bases from V and 1 from J; bases not matched to a gene: 3.

The chain employs TRBV11-3 and TRBJ2-1; D gene unclear. The CDR3 sequence is 16 residues long. The germline gives CDR1 SGHNT, CDR2 YENEEA. V was trimmed by 1 base and J by 2 bases, leaving 12 bases between them. CDR3 in amino acids: CASSLVLTYPYNEQFF. CDR3 in DNA: TGTGCCAGCAGCTTAGTCTTGACTTATCCCTACAATGAGCAGTTCTTC.

The chain employs TRBV29-1 and TRBJ2-2; no firm D call. Trimming took 5 bases from V and 0 from J, leaving 13 bases between them. The CDR3 is made up of 15 amino acids. Germline V lookup: CDR1 SQVTM, CDR2 ANQGSEA. CDR3 nucleotide sequence: TGCAGCGTTAGCCTGCGGCCCGCGAACACCGGGGAGCTGTTTTTT. Its translation is CSVSLRPANTGELFF.

V gene TRBV11-3 combines with J gene TRBJ2-1, with 9 bases identical to TRBD2. This CDR3 contains 18 residues. V lost 4 bases to trimming and J lost 8 bases; unmatched junction nucleotides: 18. Germline lookup yields CDR1 SGHNT and CDR2 YENEEA. CDR3 residues: CASSSSASRRGGWDEQFF. CDR3 bases: TGTGCCAGCAGCTCATCGGCGTCTAGGCGGGGGGGTTGGGATGAGCAGTTCTTC.

The chain has TRBV11-3 and TRBJ2-1; 9 bases fit TRBD2. This CDR3 region has 15 residues. CDR1 and CDR2 (germline): SGHNT, YENEEA. V shed 5 bases, J shed 3 bases, and the junction held 5 bases outside the gene matches. The CDR3: CASSLLSGGYNEQFF. CDR3 DNA sequence: TGTGCCAGCAGCCTTCTTAGCGGGGGCTACAATGAGCAGTTCTTC.

The rearrangement links TRBV28 to TRBJ2-1; 7 nucleotides align to TRBD2. From germline, CDR1 is MDHEN and CDR2 SYDVKM. CDR3 length: 14 amino acids. J lost 10 bases, V lost 3 bases, and 9 bases had no gene match. CDR3 protein: CASSLAGERAEQFF. The CDR3 bases are TGTGCCAGCAGTTTGGCGGGGGAGCGGGCCGAGCAGTTCTTC.

The chain carries TRBV15 and TRBJ2-1; D is unresolved. The CDR3 runs to 16 residues. With 0 bases removed from V and 3 bases from J, the gap between germline ends came to 12 bases. The germline gives CDR1 LNHNV, CDR2 YYDKDF (reference sequence). Here the CDR3 reads CATSREAEIIYNEQFF. CDR3 in DNA: TGTGCCACCAGCAGAGAGGCGGAAATTATCTACAATGAGCAGTTCTTC.

This chain uses TRBV12-5 with TRBJ2-7, with TRBD1 matching 9 bases. Germline-derived CDR1 and CDR2 are LGHNT and FRNRAP. CDR3 length equals 13 residues. V trimming: 4 bases; J trimming: 5 bases; junction bases outside the gene matches: 3. The CDR3 DNA follows: TGTGCTAGTGGTTGGACAGGGGTCCACGAGCAGTACTTC. Translating it yields CASGWTGVHEQYF.

This clone appeared a few times. The chain has TRBV6-8 and TRBJ2-2; the D call may be TRBD1 or TRBD2 (5 bases each). CDR1 and CDR2 (germline): MNHGY, SAAAGT. The V end lost 10 bases, the J end lost 6 bases, and 18 bases lay between the germline ends. The CDR3 consists of 14 residues. The CDR3, as DNA: TGTGCCATCATGGGGGTCGGGATGTCCGGGGAGCTGTTTTTT. Protein product: CAIMGVGMSGELFF.

V usage is TRBV28 and J usage is TRBJ1-3; D gene unclear. V dropped 4 bases and J dropped 0 bases, with 7 bases sitting between them. The CDR3 covers 14 residues. The germline V gene has CDR1 MDHEN and CDR2 SYDVKM. The CDR3 DNA reads as TGTGCCAGCAGTTGGTCGAGCTCTGGAAACACCATATATTTT. Translation gives CASSWSSSGNTIYF.

This chain joins TRBV30 and TRBJ1-2; TRBD1 is a possible D gene (6 bases). CDR3 length: 13 amino acids. V lost 2 bases to trimming and J lost 5 bases, with 12 bases between them. Germline assignment: CDR1 GTSNPN and CDR2 SVGIG (reference sequence). CDR3: CAWSLRGAYGYTF. DNA of the CDR3: TGTGCCTGGAGTCTCCGGGGGGCTTATGGCTACACCTTC.

The CDR3 spells CAGSPGGGEIGYTF. CDR3 in DNA: TGTGCCGGCTCCCCGGGGGGAGGGGAGATTGGCTACACCTTC. The J gene is TRBJ1-2, the V gene TRBV28, with a tentative D call TRBD1 (5 bases). Germline CDR1 and CDR2: MDHEN and SYDVKM. The CDR3 loop spans 14 amino acids. Trimming left V 11 bases short and J 7 bases short, with 23 bases between.

This clone was counted only a few times. This chain uses TRBV28 with TRBJ2-7; 8 positions agree with TRBD2. Germline CDR1 and CDR2: MDHEN and SYDVKM. Trimming removed 6 bases from V and 3 bases from J; junction bases left unmatched: 7. CDR3 size: 14 residues. The CDR3 protein is CASSIGLAFYEQYF. The CDR3 nucleotides read TGTGCCAGCAGCATCGGACTAGCCTTCTACGAGCAGTACTTC. The full variable domain, its missing parts supplied by reference TRBV28 and TRBJ2-7, is DVKVTQSSRYLVKRTGEKVFLECVQDMDHENMFWYRQDPGLGLRLIYFSYDVKMKEKGDIPEGYSVSREKKERFSLILESASTNQTSMYLCASSIGLAFYEQYFGPGTRLTVT.

The V and J genes are TRBV30 and TRBJ1-1; 7 nucleotides align to TRBD1. V was clipped by 0 bases and J by 0 bases; unmatched bases: 10. Germline V gene data show CDR1 as GTSNPN and CDR2 as SVGIG (reference sequence). This CDR3 spans 17 amino acids. The CDR3 region has the DNA TGTGCCTGGAGTGTACGGAGGGGGCGAGCTATGAACACTGAAGCTTTCTTT. This codes for CAWSVRRGRAMNTEAFF.

The chain employs TRBV28 and TRBJ1-1; no clear D gene. Germline V CDR1 and CDR2: MDHEN, SYDVKM. The V end was cut by 6 bases, the J end by 7 bases, with 15 bases between. The CDR3 is made up of 13 amino acids. CDR3 DNA sequence: TGTGCCAGCAGGGCCCCTGAAGGTGTTGAAGCTTTCTTT. This gives the protein CASRAPEGVEAFF.

The chain employs TRBV1 and TRBJ1-2; the listed D gene, TRBD1, was not tested against the DNA. TRBV1 is flagged as a pseudogene. This CDR3 has 15 residues. The CDR3: CASSPGGDRVKGYTF. CDR3 DNA sequence: TGCGCCAGCAGCCCGGGGGGGGACAGGGTAAAGGGCTACACCTTC.

The chain carries TRBV19 and TRBJ2-2; D is undetermined. The germline V gene encodes CDR1 LNHDA and CDR2 SQIVND (reference sequence). V was trimmed by 3 bases and J by 5 bases, leaving 13 bases between them. The CDR3 is 15 amino acids. The CDR3 loop reads CASSMVVSGTGELFF. For the CDR3, the DNA is TGTGCCAGTAGTATGGTTGTTTCCGGGACCGGGGAGCTGTTTTTT.